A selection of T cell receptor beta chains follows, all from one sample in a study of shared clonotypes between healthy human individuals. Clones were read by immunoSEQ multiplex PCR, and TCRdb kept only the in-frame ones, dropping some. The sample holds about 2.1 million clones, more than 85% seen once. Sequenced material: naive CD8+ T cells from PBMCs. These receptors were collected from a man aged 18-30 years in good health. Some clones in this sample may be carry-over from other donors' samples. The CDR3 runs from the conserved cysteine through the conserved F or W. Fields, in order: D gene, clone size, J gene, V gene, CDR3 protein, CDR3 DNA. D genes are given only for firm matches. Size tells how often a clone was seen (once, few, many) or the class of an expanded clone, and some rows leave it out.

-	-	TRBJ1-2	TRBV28	CASSLMSYYGYTF	TGTGCCAGCAGTTTAATGTCATACTATGGCTACACCTTC
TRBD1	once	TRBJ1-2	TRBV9	CASRDREGGYTF	TGTGCCAGCAGGGACAGGGAGGGTGGCTACACCTTC
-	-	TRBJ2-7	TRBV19	CASSKGIGGRSPTYEQYF	TGTGCCAGTAGTAAGGGAATCGGGGGACGTAGCCCGACCTACGAGCAGTACTTC
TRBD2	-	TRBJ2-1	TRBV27	CASSQGTSGRAPYNEQFF	TGTGCCAGCAGCCAAGGGACTAGCGGGAGGGCCCCCTACAATGAGCAGTTCTTC
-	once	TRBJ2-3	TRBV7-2	CASSLVGDTQYF	TGTGCCAGCAGCTTAGTGGGGGACACGCAGTATTTT
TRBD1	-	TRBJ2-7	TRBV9	CASSRSTGGYEQYF	TGTGCCAGCAGCAGATCGACAGGGGGGTACGAGCAGTACTTC
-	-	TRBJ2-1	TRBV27	CASSTAGRASYNEQFF	TGTGCCAGCAGTACGGCGGGCAGGGCTTCCTACAATGAGCAGTTCTTC
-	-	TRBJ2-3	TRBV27	CASSLLYPDTQYF	TGTGCCAGCAGTTTGCTCTACCCGGATACGCAGTATTTT
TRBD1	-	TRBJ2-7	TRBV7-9	CASSDWDRDSEQYF	TGTGCCAGCAGCGACTGGGACAGGGATTCCGAGCAGTACTTC
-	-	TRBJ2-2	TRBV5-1	CASSLGTVNTGELFF	TGCGCCAGCAGCTTGGGAACGGTGAACACCGGGGAGCTGTTTTTT
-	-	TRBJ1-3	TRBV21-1	CAVDDGGGKRFGNTIYF	TGTGCCGTAGACGACGGAGGGGGCAAAAGATTTGGAAACACCATATATTTT
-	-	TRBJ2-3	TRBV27	CASSSSIAANTDTQYF	TGTGCCAGCAGTTCATCCATAGCGGCTAACACAGATACGCAGTATTTT
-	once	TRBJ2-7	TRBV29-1	CSVQRAGSEQYF	TGCAGCGTTCAAAGGGCGGGGTCCGAGCAGTACTTC
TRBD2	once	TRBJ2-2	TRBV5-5	CASSEPLRLAGEHGELFF	TGTGCCAGCAGCGAGCCGCTCCGACTAGCGGGAGAGCACGGGGAGCTGTTTTTT
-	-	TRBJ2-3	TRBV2	CASSLPGSSTDTQYF	TGTGCCAGCAGTCTCCCCGGGAGTAGCACAGATACGCAGTATTTT